One sample yielded the 17 T cell receptor beta chains listed below, sequenced in a study of human T cells and chemical hapten exposure (dated by TCRdb to the early 2020s). The method behind the library was RACE. Sequencing was carried out with a NextSeq 500. TCRdb redid the processing of the public reads, applying fastp at Q25 and MiXCR, and retained in-frame beta chains. Identical CDR3 proteins give one entry, which carries the most common genes and DNA. Counted in this sample were 120,000 or so distinct CDR3 sequences; approximately 14% of them appeared once. The ten largest make up over 0.85% of the sample. The time point label corresponds to: patch test 1, 2 weeks after DPC sensitization. The treatment or condition label, as the study defines it: therapeutic diphenylcyclopropenone sensitization with weekly scalp DPC. Sequencing was performed on whole blood, taken in connection with sensitization to the hapten diphenylcyclopropenone (DPC). The receptor set was obtained from a man aged 18 to 29 with alopecia areata. Some clones in this sample may be carry-over from other donors' samples.

This chain connects TRBV7-2 to TRBJ2-5, with TRBD2 matching 10 bases. In germline, CDR1 is SGHTA, CDR2 FQGNSA. The ends lost 5 bases at V and 5 bases at J; junction bases unmatched: 11. The CDR3 has 16 residues. CDR3 bases: TGTGCCAGCAGCGCCGAAGGGACTAGCGATTATGAGACCCAGTACTTC. Its protein is CASSAEGTSDYETQYF.

V and J are TRBV10-2 and TRBJ2-4; tentatively, D is TRBD1 (5 bases). There are 13 residues in the CDR3. Germline V gene sequence: CDR1 WSHSY, CDR2 SAAADI. V gave up 4 bases and J gave up 7 bases, with 11 bases separating them. In DNA form, the CDR3 reads TGCGCCAGCAGTGGACAGTGGCTGAACATTCAGTACTTC. Protein sequence: CASSGQWLNIQYF.

The J gene is TRBJ2-7, the V gene TRBV6-2 or TRBV6-3; D tentatively reads TRBD1 or TRBD2 (6 bases each). The V gene lost 5 bases and the J gene lost 3 bases, with 11 bases spanning the gap. Looked up from germline, CDR1 is MNHEY and CDR2 is SVGEGT. The CDR3 sequence is 13 residues long. The DNA for the CDR3 is TGTGCCAGCAGTCGCGGGACATTCTACGAGCAGTACGTC. Protein product: CASSRGTFYEQYV.

This clonotype was counted at least ten times. This sequence joins TRBV7-3 and TRBJ2-4; weak D call: TRBD1 (6 bases). The V end was cut by 4 bases, the J end by 0 bases, with 7 bases between. The CDR3 totals 14 residues. CDR1 and CDR2 from the germline V gene are SGHTA and FQGTGA. The CDR3 here is CASSYRVAKNIQYF. DNA of the CDR3: TGTGCCAGCAGCTACAGGGTAGCCAAAAACATTCAGTACTTC.

The CDR3 reads CASSLGPARDLGVTQYF. In DNA, the CDR3 is TGTGCCAGCAGCTTAGGCCCCGCTAGGGACCTCGGGGTGACCCAGTACTTC. J is TRBJ2-5 and V is TRBV7-6; D could derive from TRBD1 or TRBD2 (5 bases each). Germline V gene data show CDR1 as SGHVS and CDR2 as FNYEAQ. The CDR3 covers 17 residues. V was cut by 1 base and J by 7 bases, with 22 bases left in between.

The V gene is TRBV28, the J gene TRBJ1-6; a weak D match, TRBD1 (6 bases). Trimming removed 4 bases from V and 2 bases from J, with 12 bases in between. CDR3 length equals 16 residues. CDR1 MDHEN and CDR2 SYDVKM come from the germline V gene. The CDR3 DNA sequence: TGTGCCAGCAGTTCCAGGGGACCCCCCTATAATTCACCCCTCCACTTT. Amino acid sequence: CASSSRGPPYNSPLHF.

This clonotype was seen many times. V and J are TRBV20-1 and TRBJ2-5; TRBD2 matches at 8 bases. The V segment lost 0 bases and the J segment 1 base; nucleotides outside the gene matches: 10. This CDR3 comprises 17 residues. Germline CDR1 DFQATT, CDR2 SNEGSKA (reference sequence). The CDR3 reads CSARDGDGRVLQETQYF. The CDR3 DNA is TGCAGTGCTAGAGATGGGGACGGGAGGGTCCTCCAAGAGACCCAGTACTTC.

The chain has TRBV10-3 and TRBJ1-3; no reliable D call. Germline values: CDR1 ENHRY, CDR2 SYGVKD. The CDR3 covers 15 residues. V gave up 0 bases and J gave up 0 bases, with 6 bases separating them. This CDR3 is CAISESGDSGNTIYF. The CDR3 nucleotides read TGTGCCATCAGTGAGTCGGGCGACTCTGGAAACACCATATATTTT.

This clonotype was detected a few times. The chain couples TRBV10-3 to TRBJ1-6; no clear D. From germline, CDR1 is ENHRY and CDR2 SYGVKD. This CDR3 has 13 amino acids. V lost 8 bases and J 1 base, leaving 6 bases between the germline ends. In nucleotides, the CDR3 is TGTGCCATCTCCGGATCCTATAATTCACCCCTCCACTTT. Amino acids: CAISGSYNSPLHF.

The V call is TRBV11-2, the J call TRBJ2-5; 7 bases line up with TRBD2. The J segment lost 5 bases and the V segment lost 3 bases, leaving 6 bases of the junction unmatched. Germline loops: CDR1 SGHAT, CDR2 FQNNGV. This CDR3 contains 14 residues. The CDR3 here is CASSLQAGEETQYF. In DNA form, the CDR3 reads TGTGCCAGCAGCTTGCAGGCGGGGGAGGAGACCCAGTACTTC. Complete variable domain (other parts from reference TRBV11-2 and TRBJ2-5): EAGVAQSPRYKIIEKRQSVAFWCNPISGHATLYWYQQILGQGPKLLIQFQNNGVVDDSQLPKDRFSAERLKGVDSTLKIQPAKLEDSAVYLCASSLQAGEETQYFGPGTRLLVL.

This clonotype appeared many times. This sequence joins TRBV4-2 and TRBJ1-5, with a possible D match to TRBD1 (6 bases). V was trimmed by 0 bases and J by 2 bases, leaving 11 bases between them. CDR3 length equals 16 residues. Germline V gene lookup returns CDR1 LGHNA and CDR2 YNFKEQ. CDR3 DNA: TGTGCCAGCAGCCAAGAGCGGGGGGCCCGCAATCAGCCCCAGCATTTT. It codes for CASSQERGARNQPQHF.

This clonotype was seen a few times. CDR3 amino acids: CASSLIFILAGRYPNEQFF. The CDR3 coding sequence is TGTGCCAGCAGCTTAATATTTATCTTGGCGGGGAGGTACCCCAATGAGCAGTTCTTC. This chain uses TRBV7-9 with TRBJ2-1; possibly TRBD2 for D (6 bases). The CDR3 covers 19 residues. Germline-derived CDR1 and CDR2 are SEHNR and FQNEAQ (reference sequence). Trimming removed 2 bases at V and 6 bases at J, with 26 bases between.

The chain couples TRBV7-9 to TRBJ1-1, with D maybe TRBD1 (5 bases). This CDR3 contains 15 residues. Germline V gene data show CDR1 as SEHNR and CDR2 as FQNEAQ (reference sequence). V gave up 1 base and J gave up 3 bases, with 12 bases separating them. CDR3 coding DNA: TGTGCCAGCAGCTTAGGGGGACCGGGGTACACTGAAGCTTTCTTT. Its protein is CASSLGGPGYTEAFF. The whole variable domain, filled in from reference TRBV7-9 and TRBJ1-1, reads DTGVSQNPRHKITKRGQNVTFRCDPISEHNRLYWYRQTLGQGPEFLTYFQNEAQLEKSRLLSDRFSAERPKGSFSTLEIQRTEQGDSAMYLCASSLGGPGYTEAFFGQGTRLTVV.

This clonotype was found a few times. This sequence joins TRBV18 and TRBJ1-3; D remains ambiguous. The CDR3 loop spans 18 amino acids. Per germline, CDR1 KGHSH and CDR2 LQKENI. The V and J ends lost 5 bases and 0 bases respectively, with 20 bases between them. The CDR3 nucleotides are TGTGCCAGCTCATTAGATCCTCGACGGACTCACTCTGGAAACACCATATATTTT. Amino acid sequence: CASSLDPRRTHSGNTIYF.

This clonotype was seen only a few times. The genes are TRBV11-3 and TRBJ2-1, with D perhaps assigned TRBD1 or TRBD2 (5 bases each). There are 14 residues in the CDR3. CDR1 is SGHNT, CDR2 YENEEA, per germline. V lost 0 bases and J 5 bases, leaving 8 bases between the germline ends. CDR3 sequence (DNA): TGTGCCAGCAGCTTAGATGGGGGTAACAATGAGCAGTTCTTC. Translation gives CASSLDGGNNEQFF.

This clonotype was seen more than once but under ten times. The chain carries TRBV18 and TRBJ2-3; 13 nucleotides align to TRBD2. The CDR3 totals 18 residues. V lost 3 bases and J lost 0; bases outside the gene matches: 6. Germline loops: CDR1 KGHSH, CDR2 LQKENI. CDR3 sequence: CASSPGLAGFRSTDTQYF. As DNA, the CDR3 is TGTGCCAGCTCACCGGGACTAGCGGGATTCCGAAGCACAGATACGCAGTATTTT.

This clonotype was recorded many times. The rearrangement uses TRBV29-1 and TRBJ2-1; possibly TRBD1 for D (5 bases). The ends were cut back, 7 bases at V and 13 bases at J, with 20 bases in the middle. Germline V CDR1 and CDR2: SQVTM, ANQGSEA. This CDR3 region has 12 residues. CDR3 sequence reads: CSDGHSGAIQFF. CDR3 coding DNA: TGCAGCGACGGACACAGTGGGGCGATTCAGTTCTTC.